This entry lists 5 T cell receptor beta chains sequenced from one sample in a study of T cells in Graves' hyperthyroidism and ophthalmopathy. There were TCR beta CDR3 regions amplified from RNA transcripts. The HTBI primer set drove a first-round RT-PCR of the TCR CDR3. TCRdb redid the calling of the multiplex PCR reads with MiXCR, one entry per CDR3 protein. This table holds roughly 700,000 distinct CDR3 sequences, roughly a third found once. The specimen sequenced was blood. Source of these receptors: a woman in her thirties or forties with Graves' hyperthyroidism.

This clonotype was seen a handful of times. The V and J genes are TRBV10-3 and TRBJ1-2, with a possible D match to TRBD1 (6 bases). The germline CDR1 and CDR2 sequences are ENHRY and SYGVKD. The length of the CDR3 is 15 residues. Deletions cut 3 bases from V and 4 bases from J, with 15 bases between. This CDR3 reads CAISDFGQTVYGYTF. CDR3 DNA sequence: TGTGCCATCAGTGATTTCGGACAGACTGTCTATGGCTACACCTTC.

There are many counts of this clonotype. A junction end diverges from the germline sequence, so it may reflect a read error. This chain connects TRBV7-7 to TRBJ2-5; 8 nucleotides match TRBD1. This CDR3 has 14 residues. Germline V gene sequence: CDR1 SSHAT, CDR2 FNYEAQ (reference sequence). Here the CDR3 reads CASSSLTGGKTQYF. In DNA, the CDR3 is TGTGCTAGCAGCTCACTAACAGGGGGAAAGACCCAGTACTTC.

The chain carries TRBV11-2 and TRBJ2-7, with 8 positions matching TRBD1. J was trimmed by 2 bases and V by 1 base; bases with no gene match: 4. The CDR3 totals 15 residues. Germline V gene data show CDR1 as SGHAT and CDR2 as FQNNGV. The CDR3 loop is CASSLGQGNTYEQYF. CDR3 bases: TGTGCCAGCAGCTTAGGACAGGGGAATACCTACGAGCAGTACTTC.

This clonotype was seen many times. The chain recombines TRBV25-1 with TRBJ1-2; 7 bases align to TRBD1. Germline V gives CDR1 MGHDK, CDR2 SYGVNS. This CDR3 has 14 residues. V lost 6 bases and J lost 1; bases outside the gene matches: 5. The CDR3 loop is CASRHRQGNYGYTF. The CDR3 bases are TGTGCCAGCAGACACCGACAGGGTAACTATGGCTACACCTTC.

The table lists this clonotype with many counts. CDR3 in amino acids: CSARDAQGAGNTIYF. The CDR3 DNA sequence: TGCAGTGCTAGAGATGCACAGGGTGCTGGAAACACCATATATTTT. The chain joins TRBV20-1 to TRBJ1-3; D possibly corresponds to TRBD1 (6 bases). The CDR3 covers 15 residues. Germline V gives CDR1 DFQATT, CDR2 SNEGSKA (reference sequence). Between the trimmed V and J ends, which lost 0 bases and 2 bases, there was a span of 11 bases.